This TCR beta chain was sequenced in a study of T-cell memory formation after mild COVID-19. The length of the CDR3 is 15 residues. Germline-derived CDR1 and CDR2 are MNHEY and SMNVEV (reference sequence). Trimming shortened V by 8 bases and J by 2 bases, and 19 bases separated the two germline ends. TCRdb reprocessed the 5' RACE reads with MiXCR, giving one entry per CDR3 protein. The table has roughly 110,000 distinct CDR3 sequences, roughly an eighth seen once. This clonotype was found a few times. V usage is TRBV27 and J usage is TRBJ2-7; TRBD1 might be the D (7 bases). This sequence was found in an adult woman who had mild COVID-19 (a few samples of this study predate the infection). Cell type and time point are not known. Sequencing was carried out using PBMCs or a T cell subset sorted from them (not recorded which). The DNA for the CDR3 is TGTGCCAGCTCACAGGGGAGGATCCGTCCCTACGAGCAGTACTTC. Translated: CASSQGRIRPYEQYF.